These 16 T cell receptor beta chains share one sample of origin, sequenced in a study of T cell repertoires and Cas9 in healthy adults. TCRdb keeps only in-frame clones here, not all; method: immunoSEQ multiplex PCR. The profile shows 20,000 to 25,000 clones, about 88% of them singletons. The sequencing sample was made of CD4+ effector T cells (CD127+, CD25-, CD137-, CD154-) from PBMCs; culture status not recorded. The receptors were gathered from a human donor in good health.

The DNA of the CDR3 is TGTGCCTGGAGTCCTTGGTACGGTCAGACCCAGTACTTC. The encoded protein is CAWSPWYGQTQYF. The rearrangement joins TRBV30 to TRBJ2-5, with D hard to call. V was shortened by 2 bases and J by 6 bases, with 13 bases between the two germline ends. This CDR3 comprises 13 residues. Germline CDR1 is GTSNPN and CDR2 is SVGIG (reference sequence).

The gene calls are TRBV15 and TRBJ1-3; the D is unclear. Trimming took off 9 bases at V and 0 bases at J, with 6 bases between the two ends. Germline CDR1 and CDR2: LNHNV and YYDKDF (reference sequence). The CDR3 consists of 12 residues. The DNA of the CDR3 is TGTGCCACAGGAATCTCTGGAAACACCATATATTTT. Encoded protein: CATGISGNTIYF.

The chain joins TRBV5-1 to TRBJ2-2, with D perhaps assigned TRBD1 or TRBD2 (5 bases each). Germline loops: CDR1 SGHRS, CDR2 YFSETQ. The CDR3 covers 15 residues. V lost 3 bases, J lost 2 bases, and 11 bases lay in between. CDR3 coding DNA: TGCGCCAGCAGCTGGACATCGGGAAACACCGGGGAGCTGTTTTTT. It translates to CASSWTSGNTGELFF.

CDR3 protein: CASSRIQIADTQYF. Written as DNA, the CDR3 is TGTGCCAGCAGTCGAATCCAAATCGCAGATACGCAGTATTTT. This chain uses TRBV27 with TRBJ2-3; D ambiguous. CDR1 is MNHEY, CDR2 SMNVEV, per germline (reference sequence). This CDR3 region has 14 residues. V was trimmed by 5 bases and J by 4 bases, leaving 13 bases between them.

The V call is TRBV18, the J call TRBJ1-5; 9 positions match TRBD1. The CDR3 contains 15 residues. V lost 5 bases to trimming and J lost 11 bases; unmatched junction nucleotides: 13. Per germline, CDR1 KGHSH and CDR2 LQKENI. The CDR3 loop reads CASSTTGGYSEAQHF. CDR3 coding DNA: TGTGCCAGCTCAACCACAGGGGGCTATAGTGAAGCCCAGCATTTT.

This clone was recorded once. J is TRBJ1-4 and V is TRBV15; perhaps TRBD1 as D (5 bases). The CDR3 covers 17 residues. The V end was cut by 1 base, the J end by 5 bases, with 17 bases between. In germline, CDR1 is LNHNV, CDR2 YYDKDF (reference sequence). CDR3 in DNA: TGTGCCACCAGCAGAGCCCTAGGGGAGGCTCAAAATGAAAAACTGTTTTTT. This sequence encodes CATSRALGEAQNEKLFF.

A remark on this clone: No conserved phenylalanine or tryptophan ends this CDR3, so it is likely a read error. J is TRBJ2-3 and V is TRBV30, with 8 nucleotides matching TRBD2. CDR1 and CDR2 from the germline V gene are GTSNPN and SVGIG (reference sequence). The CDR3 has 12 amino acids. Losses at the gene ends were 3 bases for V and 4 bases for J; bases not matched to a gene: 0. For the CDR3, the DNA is TGTGCCTGGAGCGGGGGGGCAGATACGCAGTATCTT. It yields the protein CAWSGGADTQYL.

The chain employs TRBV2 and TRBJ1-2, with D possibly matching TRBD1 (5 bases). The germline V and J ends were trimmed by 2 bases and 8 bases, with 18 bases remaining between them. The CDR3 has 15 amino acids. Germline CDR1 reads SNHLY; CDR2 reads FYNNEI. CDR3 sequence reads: CASSEWQGLWEGYTF. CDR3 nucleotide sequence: TGTGCCAGCAGTGAATGGCAGGGTTTATGGGAAGGCTACACCTTC. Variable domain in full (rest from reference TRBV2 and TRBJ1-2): EPEVTQTPSHQVTQMGQEVILRCVPISNHLYFYWYRQILGQKVEFLVSFYNNEISEKSEIFDDQFSVERPDGSNFTLKIRSTKLEDSAMYFCASSEWQGLWEGYTFGSGTRLTVV.

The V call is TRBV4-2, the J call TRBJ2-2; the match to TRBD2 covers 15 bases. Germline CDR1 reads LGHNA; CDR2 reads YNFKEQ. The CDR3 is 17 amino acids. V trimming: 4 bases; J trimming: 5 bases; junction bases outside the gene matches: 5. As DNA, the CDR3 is TGTGCCAGCAGCCGGAGGACTAGCGGGAGGGGGACCGGGGAGCTGTTTTTT. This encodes CASSRRTSGRGTGELFF.

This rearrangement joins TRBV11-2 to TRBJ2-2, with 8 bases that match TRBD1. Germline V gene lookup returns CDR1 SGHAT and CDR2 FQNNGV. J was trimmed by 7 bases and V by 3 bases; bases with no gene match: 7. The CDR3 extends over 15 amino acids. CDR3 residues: CASSLGGTGHGELFF. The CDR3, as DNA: TGTGCCAGCAGCTTGGGTGGGACAGGACACGGGGAGCTGTTTTTT.

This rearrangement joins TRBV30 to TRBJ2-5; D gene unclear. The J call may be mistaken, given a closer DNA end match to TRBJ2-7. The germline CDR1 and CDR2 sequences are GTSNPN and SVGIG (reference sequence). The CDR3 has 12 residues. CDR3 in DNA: TGTGCCTGGAGTGTAACCAACTACGAGCAGTACTTC. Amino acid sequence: CAWSVTNYEQYF.

Here the CDR3 reads CASSPRTGVSNTEAFF. The CDR3 region has the DNA TGTGCCAGCAGCCCCCGGACAGGGGTGTCGAACACTGAAGCTTTCTTT. The V call is TRBV9, the J call TRBJ1-1, with TRBD1 identical over 9 bases. CDR1 and CDR2 (germline): SGDLS, YYNGEE. This CDR3 contains 16 residues. V was clipped by 4 bases and J by 1 base; unmatched bases: 8.

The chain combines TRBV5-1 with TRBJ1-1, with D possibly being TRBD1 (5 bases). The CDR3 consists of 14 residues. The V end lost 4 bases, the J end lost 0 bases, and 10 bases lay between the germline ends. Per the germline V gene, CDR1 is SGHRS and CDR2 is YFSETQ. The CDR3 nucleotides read TGCGCCAGCAGCCCGGACACATTGAACACTGAAGCTTTCTTT. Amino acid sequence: CASSPDTLNTEAFF.

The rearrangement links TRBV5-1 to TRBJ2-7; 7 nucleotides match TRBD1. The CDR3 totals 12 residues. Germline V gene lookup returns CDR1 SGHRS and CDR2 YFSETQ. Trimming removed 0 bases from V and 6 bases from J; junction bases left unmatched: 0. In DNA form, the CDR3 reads TGCGCCAGCAGCTTGGCAGGGGGCGAGCAGTACTTC. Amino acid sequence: CASSLAGGEQYF.

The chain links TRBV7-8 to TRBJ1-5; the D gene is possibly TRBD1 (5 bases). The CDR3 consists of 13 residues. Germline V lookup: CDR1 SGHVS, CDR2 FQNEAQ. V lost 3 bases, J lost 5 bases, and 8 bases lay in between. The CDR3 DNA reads TGTGCCAGCAGCTTGGGGGGAGATCAGCCCCAGCATTTT. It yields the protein CASSLGGDQPQHF.

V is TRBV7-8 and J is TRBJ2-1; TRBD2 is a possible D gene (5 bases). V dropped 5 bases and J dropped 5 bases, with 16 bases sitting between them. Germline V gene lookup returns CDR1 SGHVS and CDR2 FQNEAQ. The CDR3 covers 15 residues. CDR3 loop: CASSRSAEGDNEQFF. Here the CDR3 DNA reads TGTGCCAGCAGCCGTTCAGCCGAGGGAGACAATGAGCAGTTCTTC.